One and the same sample provided the 14 T cell receptor beta chains below, sequenced in a study of blood T cell repertoires in COVID-19. Assay: immunoSEQ multiplex PCR; the TCRdb copy retains only in-frame clones and omits some. Among roughly 58,000 clones listed, about 80% were seen once. The sample taken for sequencing was peripheral blood. The source of these receptors is a middle-aged man with active or convalescent COVID-19.

This clone has ten or more counts. The identical CDR3 is also encoded by other nucleotide sequences in the sample. This rearrangement joins TRBV19 to TRBJ1-1; D may be TRBD1 (6 bases). Germline V lookup: CDR1 LNHDA, CDR2 SQIVND (reference sequence). The CDR3 totals 13 residues. V lost 11 bases and J 10 bases, leaving 23 bases between the germline ends. CDR3 region: CARHVGVGGAAFF. In DNA, the CDR3 is TGTGCCCGCCATGTGGGGGTGGGGGGGGCAGCTTTCTTT.

The rearrangement uses TRBV9 and TRBJ2-7; D might be TRBD2 (6 bases). In germline, CDR1 is SGDLS, CDR2 YYNGEE. The CDR3 has 15 residues. V was shortened by 3 bases and J by 2 bases, with 15 bases between the two germline ends. The CDR3 nucleotides are TGTGCCAGCAGCGCGGCCGGGACTCCGACCTACGAGCAGTACTTC. It is translated as CASSAAGTPTYEQYF.

This chain connects TRBV5-6 to TRBJ1-1, with D hard to call. The germline V gene has CDR1 SGHDT and CDR2 YYEEEE. The CDR3 loop spans 15 amino acids. V gave up 0 bases and J gave up 0 bases, with 9 bases separating them. The CDR3 protein is CASSLEGRVNTEAFF. CDR3 bases: TGTGCCAGCAGCTTGGAAGGGCGGGTGAACACTGAAGCTTTCTTT. Complete variable domain (other parts from reference TRBV5-6 and TRBJ1-1): DAGVTQSPTHLIKTRGQQVTLRCSPKSGHDTVSWYQQALGQGPQFIFQYYEEEERQRGNFPDRFSGHQFPNYSSELNVNALLLGDSALYLCASSLEGRVNTEAFFGQGTRLTVV.

This clone appeared a few times. This chain connects TRBV19 to TRBJ2-2; 9 positions agree with TRBD1. V shed 7 bases, J shed 1 base, and the junction held 10 bases outside the gene matches. CDR3 size: 17 residues. The germline V gene encodes CDR1 LNHDA and CDR2 SQIVND (reference sequence). The CDR3 sequence: CASTHIAGQGNTGELFF. For the CDR3, the DNA is TGTGCCAGTACTCATATCGCGGGACAGGGGAACACCGGGGAGCTGTTTTTT.

With respect to this clone: At the DNA level, this CDR3 is encoded by other sequences in the same sample as well. The chain has TRBV18 and TRBJ1-2; D not certain. Trimming pared 6 bases from V and 4 bases from J, leaving 9 bases between. CDR3 length: 12 residues. The germline V gene has CDR1 KGHSH and CDR2 LQKENI. The CDR3 DNA is TGTGCCAGCTCCCTTGACACCTATGGCTACACCTTC. Protein product: CASSLDTYGYTF.

The rearrangement uses TRBV11-2 and TRBJ2-5; 9 bases align to TRBD1. V dropped 5 bases and J dropped 5; count of bases not matched to a gene: 12. The CDR3 loop spans 16 amino acids. Germline V lookup: CDR1 SGHAT, CDR2 FQNNGV. This chain's CDR3 is CASSAVDRGWWETQYF. In nucleotides, the CDR3 is TGTGCCAGCAGCGCCGTAGACAGGGGGTGGTGGGAGACCCAGTACTTC.

This chain uses TRBV18 with TRBJ1-1; no reliable D call. CDR1 and CDR2 from the germline V gene are KGHSH and LQKENI. Deletions cut 3 bases from V and 6 bases from J, with 11 bases between. This CDR3 is 13 amino acids long. This CDR3 is CASSPLGLAEAFF. The CDR3 nucleotides read TGTGCCAGCTCACCTCTAGGACTTGCTGAAGCTTTCTTT.

This clone was seen a single time. This chain links TRBV7-8 with TRBJ2-1; D is uncertain. This CDR3 has 13 residues. With 1 base removed from V and 6 bases from J, the gap between germline ends came to 7 bases. CDR1 is SGHVS and CDR2 is FQNEAQ in the germline V gene. CDR3: CASSLGGFNEQFF. The DNA for the CDR3 is TGTGCCAGCAGCTTAGGCGGCTTCAATGAGCAGTTCTTC.

This clone was picked up a small number of times. The chain uses TRBV15 and TRBJ1-2; 8 bases match TRBD1. Losses at the gene ends were 9 bases for V and 4 bases for J; bases not matched to a gene: 7. There are 13 residues in the CDR3. Germline V gene sequence: CDR1 LNHNV, CDR2 YYDKDF (reference sequence). The CDR3 DNA follows: TGTGCCACTACCCCGGACAGGGCCTATGGCTACACCTTC. Translating it yields CATTPDRAYGYTF.

This sequence joins TRBV5-1 and TRBJ2-7, with D tentatively TRBD2 (5 bases). This CDR3 spans 15 amino acids. Trimming removed 0 bases at V and 6 bases at J, with 16 bases between. Per germline, CDR1 SGHRS and CDR2 YFSETQ. Here the CDR3 reads CASSLGGSARIEQYF. In nucleotides, the CDR3 is TGCGCCAGCAGCTTGGGAGGGTCAGCCCGGATCGAGCAGTACTTC.

This rearrangement joins TRBV27 to TRBJ2-3, with 10 bases aligning to TRBD2. V trimming: 5 bases; J trimming: 0 bases; junction bases outside the gene matches: 8. The CDR3 consists of 17 residues. CDR1 and CDR2 (germline): MNHEY, SMNVEV (reference sequence). CDR3 amino acids: CASSLTLAGVSTDTQYF. The CDR3 bases are TGTGCCAGCAGTCTGACGCTAGCGGGAGTAAGCACAGATACGCAGTATTTT.

The chain recombines TRBV6-5 with TRBJ2-7; 7 bases fit TRBD1. The V and J ends lost 6 bases and 6 bases, in that order; junction bases with no gene match: 11. CDR1 MNHEY and CDR2 SVGAGI come from the germline V gene. The CDR3 length is 14 residues. CDR3 bases: TGTGCCAGCAGACCGGGACAGAGGCCTTCCGAGCAGTACTTC. It is translated as CASRPGQRPSEQYF.

The chain joins TRBV12-3 or TRBV12-4 to TRBJ2-1; D call uncertain. The CDR3 runs 12 residues. The ends were cut back, 7 bases at V and 6 bases at J, with 10 bases in the middle. Written as DNA, the CDR3 is TGTGCCAGCAACCGAGGCGTCAATGAGCAGTTCTTC. Translation: CASNRGVNEQFF.

V gene TRBV6-5 combines with J gene TRBJ2-7, with 7 bases aligning to TRBD2. The V and J ends lost 5 bases and 4 bases, in that order; junction bases with no gene match: 11. The CDR3 loop spans 15 amino acids. CDR1 is MNHEY and CDR2 is SVGAGI in the germline V gene. The CDR3, as DNA: TGTGCCAGCAGTCCCCGTTGGGGGGGGGAGTACGAGCAGTACTTC. It yields the protein CASSPRWGGEYEQYF.